This record covers a single T cell receptor beta chain. What it binds is not known. J was trimmed by 4 bases and V by 5 bases; bases with no gene match: 8. The CDR3 loop spans 16 amino acids. CDR1 LNHNV and CDR2 YYDKDF come from the germline V gene (reference sequence). The sample comes from a study of T cell responses to AZD1222 COVID-19 vaccine. Study results and caveats: Donors were mostly white British, more females; clonal diversity possibly underestimated. Unmutated variant regions are reportedly the target of nearly half of TCRs that are spike-specific. The study sampled repertoires only after the peak T cell response.

The table came from immunoSEQ multiplex PCR; TCRdb's copy has only in-frame clones and leaves some out. The sample consists of fewer than 140,000 clones, 90% of them appearing once. The receptor comes from an adult who received the AZD1222 COVID-19 vaccine. This chain connects TRBV15 to TRBJ2-7, with 13 nucleotides matching TRBD2. This specimen consisted of peripheral blood, obtained 28 days after the second AZD1222 dose. Here the CDR3 reads CATSSSGTSGVYEQYF. The CDR3 coding sequence is TGTGCCACCAGCTCTTCCGGGACTAGCGGGGTATACGAGCAGTACTTC.